This T cell receptor beta chain is drawn from a study of patients and donors after allogeneic stem cell transplantation. TCRdb passed the RT-PCR reads through MiXCR, listing each CDR3 protein once. The sample carries approximately 20,000 distinct CDR3 sequences, approximately 4.4% recorded once. This clonotype turned up a few times. This CDR3 has 17 residues. With V trimmed by 4 bases and J by 0 bases, 8 bases remained unmatched. The V gene's germline CDR1 is SGHVS and CDR2 FQNEAQ. Sequenced material: blood, either unsorted or a sorted T cell fraction (not recorded which). The V call is TRBV7-8, the J call TRBJ2-1; 8 bases agree with TRBD2. This receptor was identified in a human donor who was either an allogeneic HSCT recipient or a stem cell or donor lymphocyte infusion donor (not recorded which). It is not recorded whose cells these are; they may come from a transplant donor. CDR3 coding DNA: TGTGCCAGCAGCTACGGCCTGACTAGCGACTCCTACAATGAGCAGTTCTTC. It yields the protein CASSYGLTSDSYNEQFF.